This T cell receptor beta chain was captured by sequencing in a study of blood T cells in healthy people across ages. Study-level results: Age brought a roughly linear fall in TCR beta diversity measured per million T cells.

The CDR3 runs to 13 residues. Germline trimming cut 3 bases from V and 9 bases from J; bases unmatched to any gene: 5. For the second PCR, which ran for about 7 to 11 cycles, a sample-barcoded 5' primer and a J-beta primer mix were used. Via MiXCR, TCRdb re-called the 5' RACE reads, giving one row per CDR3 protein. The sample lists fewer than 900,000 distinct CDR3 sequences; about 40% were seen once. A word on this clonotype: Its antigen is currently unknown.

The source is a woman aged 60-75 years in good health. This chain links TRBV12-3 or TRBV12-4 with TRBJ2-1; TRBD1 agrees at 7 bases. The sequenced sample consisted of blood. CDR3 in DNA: TGTGCCAGCAGTTTGATGTCAGGGGGTGAGCAGTTCTTC. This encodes CASSLMSGGEQFF.